This is a list of T cell receptor beta chains from one sample in a study of blood T cell repertoires in COVID-19. The repertoire was sequenced with immunoSEQ multiplex PCR; TCRdb's copy has only in-frame clones and lacks some. The repertoire holds about 47,000 clones, with about four fifths as singletons. What was sequenced was peripheral blood. The origin of the receptors is a man in his fifties or sixties with acute or convalescent COVID-19. The CDR3 runs from the conserved cysteine through the conserved F or W. The order of the fields is V gene, CDR3 protein.

>TRBV30
CAWSPGVGTGRPLSPLHF
>TRBV6-5
CASGQGNSPLHF
>TRBV2
CASTDRGSYEQYF
>TRBV7-2
CASSLTPTGMNEQFF
>TRBV7-9
CASSLSIGQASYNEQFF
>TRBV19
CASSSGVRKTQYF
>TRBV7-8
CASSQRTGGTNTGELFF
>TRBV27
CASRTGALSNYGYTF
>TRBV5-4
CASSFLVRPYEQYF
>TRBV7-8
CASSLLAVSPLREKLFF
>TRBV9
CASSVTGGEAFF
>TRBV19
CASSIASGGFYEQYF
>TRBV7-9
CASSRGQLDQPQHF
>TRBV11-3
CASSPGQVNTGELFF
>TRBV12-5
CASGLVPSEDYEQYF
>TRBV29-1
CSAQTGSGTGELFF
>TRBV6-1
CASSEGGRLETQYF
>TRBV19
CASSIDSNSPLHF
>TRBV11-2
CASSALAGGLRNTQYF
>TRBV19
CASSIGGGEAFF
>TRBV30
CAWSVGRDEQFF
>TRBV2
CASSDGRASYNEQFF